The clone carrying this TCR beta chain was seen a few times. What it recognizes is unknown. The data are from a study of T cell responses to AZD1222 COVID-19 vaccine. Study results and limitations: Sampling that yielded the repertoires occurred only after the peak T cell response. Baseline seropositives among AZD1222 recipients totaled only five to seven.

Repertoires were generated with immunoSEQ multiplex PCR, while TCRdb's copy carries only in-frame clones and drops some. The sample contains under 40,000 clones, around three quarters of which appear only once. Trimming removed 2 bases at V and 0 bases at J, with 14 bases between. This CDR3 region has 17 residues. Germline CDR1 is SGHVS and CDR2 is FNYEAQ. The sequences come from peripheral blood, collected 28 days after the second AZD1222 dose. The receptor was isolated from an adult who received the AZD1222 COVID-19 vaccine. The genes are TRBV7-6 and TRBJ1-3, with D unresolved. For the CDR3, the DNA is TGTGCCAGCAGCTTACTGACGCAGCCGAGCTCTGGAAACACCATATATTTT. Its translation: CASSLLTQPSSGNTIYF.